Detailed here is one T cell receptor beta chain. Antigen unknown. A universal primer site and UMIs were added as TCR cDNA was made by 5'RACE template switching. TCRdb re-derived calls from the 5' RACE reads in MiXCR, one entry per CDR3 protein. The sample consists of just under 600,000 distinct CDR3 sequences, 13% of them appearing once. The data derive from a study of T cells after yellow fever vaccination. As for the study in general: SMART-Seq v4 Ultra Low Input handled preparation of low-cell-number fractions.

This CDR3 is built from 15 residues. V was pared by 0 bases and J by 9 bases, with 3 bases of the junction left unmatched. Germline V gene sequence: CDR1 SGHRS, CDR2 YFSETQ. Study-wide results and caveats: Abundant contaminating clonotypes from the bulk population could appear in FACS-sorted repertoires. The secondary response showed a weaker magnitude and a faster peak, day 5 versus 15.

This TCR derives from a man in his thirties or forties who received the YFV17D yellow fever vaccine. The sequencing here drew on PBMCs, taken on the day of the yellow fever booster vaccination. The gene calls are TRBV5-1 and TRBJ2-1; TRBD2 agrees at 13 bases. The CDR3 DNA is TGCGCCAGCAGCTTGGAGGGACTAGCGGGATCTGAGCAGTTCTTC. This codes for CASSLEGLAGSEQFF. Looking up the rest from reference TRBV5-1 and TRBJ2-1 gives the full variable domain: KAGVTQTPRYLIKTRGQQVTLSCSPISGHRSVSWYQQTPGQGLQFLFEYFSETQRNKGNFPGRFSGRQFSNSRSEMNVSTLELGDSALYLCASSLEGLAGSEQFFGPGTRLTVL.